The 30 T cell receptor beta chains below were found in one sample sequenced in a study of shared clonotypes between healthy human individuals. Libraries were prepared by immunoSEQ multiplex PCR; TCRdb keeps only in-frame clonotypes and omits some of them. Of about 2.3 million clones detected, roughly 90% appear once; the ten largest clones hold 0.37%. Sequencing was carried out using naive CD4+ T cells from PBMCs. Specified subset: CD45RA+ positively selected. The receptors were sampled from a man aged 18 to 35 in good health. Some clones in this sample may be carry-over from other donors' samples.

The chain links TRBV7-3 to TRBJ2-1, with D perhaps TRBD1 (6 bases). V was clipped by 5 bases and J by 9 bases, with 20 bases between them. The CDR3 is 15 residues long. CDR1 and CDR2 from the germline V gene are SGHTA and FQGTGA. This CDR3 reads CASSPQPSGAGEQFF. CDR3 DNA sequence: TGTGCCAGCAGCCCCCAGCCCTCAGGGGCAGGTGAGCAGTTCTTC.

This clone came up once. This chain joins TRBV6-5 and TRBJ1-2, with D perhaps TRBD1 (5 bases). In germline, CDR1 is MNHEY, CDR2 SVGAGI. V shed 5 bases and J shed 4 bases, with 14 bases lying between them. CDR3 length: 14 amino acids. The CDR3, as DNA: TGTGCCAGCAGTCCATTAGGGGACGGCTATGGCTACACCTTC. Translated: CASSPLGDGYGYTF.

The chain recombines TRBV30 with TRBJ1-1; D is undetermined. This CDR3 is 12 amino acids long. Trimming shortened V by 3 bases and J by 7 bases, and 12 bases separated the two germline ends. Germline V CDR1 and CDR2: GTSNPN, SVGIG (reference sequence). The CDR3 nucleotides read TGTGCCTGGAGCTTAAAGAGCGGTGAAGCTTTCTTT. Protein product: CAWSLKSGEAFF.

About this clone itself: This CDR3 is also generated by other DNA sequences in the sample. V usage is TRBV30 and J usage is TRBJ2-1; D is perhaps TRBD2 (6 bases). There are 13 residues in the CDR3. Germline CDR1 is GTSNPN and CDR2 is SVGIG (reference sequence). The V end lost 1 base, the J end lost 6 bases, and 10 bases lay between the germline ends. The CDR3 DNA reads as TGTGCCTGGAGTGCCGGAGGGGTCAATGAGCAGTTCTTC. Translating it yields CAWSAGGVNEQFF. Looking up the rest from reference TRBV30 and TRBJ2-1 gives the full variable domain: SQTIHQWPATLVQPVGSPLSLECTVEGTSNPNLYWYRQAAGRGLQLLFYSVGIGQISSEVPQNLSASRPQDRQFILSSKKLLLSDSGFYLCAWSAGGVNEQFFGPGTRLTVL.

This chain links TRBV27 with TRBJ2-3, with TRBD2 matching over 9 bases. The CDR3 is made up of 16 amino acids. CDR1 MNHEY and CDR2 SMNVEV come from the germline V gene (reference sequence). After removal of 5 bases from V and 4 bases from J, the junction contained 10 bases not matched to a gene. CDR3: CASSPLAGMISDTQYF. CDR3 DNA sequence: TGTGCCAGCAGTCCGCTAGCGGGAATGATTTCAGATACGCAGTATTTT.

This chain connects TRBV6-1 to TRBJ2-1; the match to TRBD2 covers 9 bases. The V and J ends lost 6 bases and 7 bases, in that order; junction bases with no gene match: 4. The germline CDR1 and CDR2 sequences are MNHNS and SASEGT. The CDR3 is 13 amino acids. CDR3 DNA: TGTGCCAGCAGGCCCAGCGGGGGGAATGAGCAGTTCTTC. This translates into CASRPSGGNEQFF.

This clone has a single count. The chain uses TRBV6-5 and TRBJ2-7; D unresolved. Germline lookup yields CDR1 MNHEY and CDR2 SVGAGI. Trimming took off 5 bases at V and 3 bases at J, with 11 bases between the two ends. The CDR3 runs to 13 residues. The CDR3 spells CASSTPDGYEQYF. CDR3 bases: TGTGCCAGCAGTACGCCCGACGGCTACGAGCAGTACTTC.

This chain links TRBV2 with TRBJ1-4, with 9 bases matching TRBD1. There are 14 residues in the CDR3. With V trimmed by 3 bases and J by 8 bases, 4 bases remained unmatched. Germline V lookup: CDR1 SNHLY, CDR2 FYNNEI. CDR3 sequence: CASSEWDREEKLFF. CDR3 DNA sequence: TGTGCCAGCAGTGAGTGGGACAGGGAAGAAAAACTGTTTTTT. Full variable domain (missing parts from reference TRBV2 and TRBJ1-4): EPEVTQTPSHQVTQMGQEVILRCVPISNHLYFYWYRQILGQKVEFLVSFYNNEISEKSEIFDDQFSVERPDGSNFTLKIRSTKLEDSAMYFCASSEWDREEKLFFGSGTQLSVL.

J is TRBJ1-2 and V is TRBV5-6, with 8 bases aligning to TRBD1. The CDR3 runs 15 residues. The germline CDR1 and CDR2 sequences are SGHDT and YYEEEE. Losses at the gene ends were 4 bases for V and 5 bases for J; bases not matched to a gene: 10. The DNA of the CDR3 is TGTGCCAGCAGCCCGGCGGCAGGGGGCCTTTATGGCTACACCTTC. Translated: CASSPAAGGLYGYTF.

The chain is built from TRBV5-1 and TRBJ1-4; possible D gene TRBD1, 6 bases. Trimming removed 4 bases at V and 6 bases at J, with 13 bases between. The CDR3 runs 14 residues. CDR1 and CDR2 (germline): SGHRS, YFSETQ. The CDR3 DNA is TGCGCCAGCAGCCTTGCCGGACAGCATGAAAAACTGTTTTTT. Its protein product is CASSLAGQHEKLFF.

V and J are TRBV11-3 and TRBJ1-5; tentative D call: TRBD1 (6 bases). The CDR3 loop spans 15 amino acids. The V and J ends lost 1 base and 5 bases respectively, with 12 bases between them. Per the germline V gene, CDR1 is SGHNT and CDR2 is YENEEA. This chain's CDR3 is CASSLVGQGYQPQHF. In DNA form, the CDR3 reads TGTGCCAGCAGCTTAGTAGGTCAGGGGTATCAGCCCCAGCATTTT.

The chain has TRBV5-5 and TRBJ2-4; 8 nucleotides line up with TRBD2. The CDR3 consists of 16 residues. Germline CDR1 SGHKS, CDR2 YYEKEE (reference sequence). V lost 5 bases to trimming and J lost 0 bases; unmatched junction nucleotides: 7. The CDR3 coding sequence is TGTGCCAGCAGTCAAAGCGGGAGCATAGCCAAAAACATTCAGTACTTC. It specifies CASSQSGSIAKNIQYF.

The gene calls are TRBV7-8 and TRBJ1-1; D gene unclear. The CDR3 has 14 amino acids. Trimming cost V 4 bases and J 2 bases, with 11 bases left between them. Germline CDR1 reads SGHVS; CDR2 reads FQNEAQ. This CDR3 reads CASSSNGVNTEAFF. CDR3 DNA sequence: TGTGCCAGCAGCTCAAATGGGGTTAACACTGAAGCTTTCTTT.

V and J are TRBV25-1 and TRBJ1-3; 8 positions agree with TRBD1. The CDR3 contains 17 residues. V dropped 3 bases and J dropped 3; count of bases not matched to a gene: 10. Per germline, CDR1 MGHDK and CDR2 SYGVNS. CDR3: CASSDLGQGAFGNTIYF. The CDR3 DNA follows: TGTGCCAGCAGTGACCTGGGGCAGGGGGCGTTTGGAAACACCATATATTTT. The full variable domain, in which reference TRBV25-1 and TRBJ1-3 provide the parts outside the CDR3, is EADIYQTPRYLVIGTGKKITLECSQTMGHDKMYWYQQDPGMELHLIHYSYGVNSTEKGDLSSESTVSRIRTEHFPLTLESARPSHTSQYLCASSDLGQGAFGNTIYFGEGSWLTVV.

This chain's CDR3 is CASSLSRPNRLVAGELFF. CDR3 nucleotide sequence: TGCGCCAGCAGCTTATCCCGACCAAACCGGCTGGTCGCCGGGGAGCTGTTTTTT. The gene calls are TRBV5-1 and TRBJ2-2; D gene unclear. Trimming cost V 2 bases and J 6 bases, with 23 bases left between them. Germline values: CDR1 SGHRS, CDR2 YFSETQ. The CDR3 has 18 residues.

In its sample, this clone was seen once. The chain joins TRBV5-6 to TRBJ2-1, with D possibly being TRBD1 (6 bases). Germline CDR1 reads SGHDT; CDR2 reads YYEEEE. CDR3 length: 16 residues. Trimming took 4 bases from V and 3 from J, leaving 17 bases between them. Written as DNA, the CDR3 is TGTGCCAGCAGCCGATATCGGACAGCGCTCTACAATGAGCAGTTCTTC. This translates into CASSRYRTALYNEQFF.

The rearrangement links TRBV5-4 to TRBJ2-7; TRBD1 matches 8 bases. The CDR3 covers 13 residues. V shed 0 bases, J shed 6 bases, and the junction held 2 bases outside the gene matches. Per germline, CDR1 SGHNT and CDR2 YYREEE (reference sequence). The chain's CDR3 is CASSLGQGFEQYF. The DNA for the CDR3 is TGTGCCAGCAGCTTGGGACAGGGGTTCGAGCAGTACTTC.

The J gene is TRBJ2-5, the V gene TRBV6-4; 12 bases are a match to TRBD2. Germline loops: CDR1 MRHNA, CDR2 SNTAGT. V was pared by 7 bases and J by 4 bases, with 7 bases of the junction left unmatched. CDR3 length equals 15 residues. CDR3 bases: TGTGCCAGCACGCTAGCGGGAGGGCCCGGAGAGACCCAGTACTTC. It specifies CASTLAGGPGETQYF.

The chain joins TRBV7-9 to TRBJ1-5, with D uncertain. V was pared by 5 bases and J by 4 bases, with 6 bases between. Germline V gene sequence: CDR1 SEHNR, CDR2 FQNEAQ (reference sequence). This CDR3 contains 12 residues. CDR3 nucleotide sequence: TGTGCCAGCAGCACGGATAATCAGCCCCAGCATTTT. This sequence encodes CASSTDNQPQHF. The full variable domain, in which reference TRBV7-9 and TRBJ1-5 provide the parts outside the CDR3, is DTGVSQNPRHKITKRGQNVTFRCDPISEHNRLYWYRQTLGQGPEFLTYFQNEAQLEKSRLLSDRFSAERPKGSFSTLEIQRTEQGDSAMYLCASSTDNQPQHFGDGTRLSIL.

The J gene is TRBJ2-1, the V gene TRBV7-6, with D possibly matching TRBD2 (5 bases). The V end was cut by 1 base, the J end by 0 bases, with 7 bases between. Germline loops: CDR1 SGHVS, CDR2 FNYEAQ. The CDR3 sequence is 15 residues long. CDR3 sequence: CASSLETSSYNEQFF. The CDR3 DNA follows: TGTGCCAGCAGCTTAGAAACTAGCTCCTACAATGAGCAGTTCTTC.

The chain uses TRBV7-2 and TRBJ2-3; possibly TRBD2 for D (5 bases). There are 14 residues in the CDR3. Germline loops: CDR1 SGHTA, CDR2 FQGNSA. With 0 bases removed from V and 5 bases from J, the gap between germline ends came to 9 bases. This CDR3 is CASSLAGAIDTQYF. The CDR3 nucleotides read TGTGCCAGCAGCTTAGCGGGAGCGATAGATACGCAGTATTTT.

This clone was picked up one time. The chain links TRBV4-2 to TRBJ1-6, with 7 bases aligning to TRBD1. Germline V CDR1 and CDR2: LGHNA, YNFKEQ. The CDR3 loop spans 15 amino acids. After removal of 4 bases from V and 9 bases from J, the junction contained 9 bases not matched to a gene. In nucleotides, the CDR3 is TGTGCCAGCAGCCCCTCGACAGGGTCATTTTCACCCCTCCACTTT. It yields the protein CASSPSTGSFSPLHF.

This chain links TRBV5-1 with TRBJ2-2, with D uncertain. Trimming left V 4 bases short and J 8 bases short, with 15 bases between. The germline V gene encodes CDR1 SGHRS and CDR2 YFSETQ. CDR3 length: 14 residues. CDR3 in DNA: TGCGCCAGCAGCAGCATCGCCCCGGCGGGGGAGCTGTTTTTT. Protein product: CASSSIAPAGELFF.

This chain links TRBV5-1 with TRBJ1-1; D not certain. Looked up from germline, CDR1 is SGHRS and CDR2 is YFSETQ. The CDR3 has 15 amino acids. Between the trimmed V and J ends, which lost 4 bases and 2 bases, there was a span of 15 bases. CDR3 DNA sequence: TGCGCCAGCAGCACAATCATGGGCGGTAACACTGAAGCTTTCTTT. It codes for CASSTIMGGNTEAFF.

This chain links TRBV7-8 with TRBJ2-1; 12 positions match TRBD2. The germline gives CDR1 SGHVS, CDR2 FQNEAQ. The CDR3 has 16 residues. V dropped 2 bases and J dropped 8; count of bases not matched to a gene: 7. CDR3 nucleotides: TGTGCCAGCAGCTTACAACTAGCGGGAGGAAGGCATGAGCAGTTCTTC. Protein product: CASSLQLAGGRHEQFF.

The chain employs TRBV6-1 and TRBJ1-1; the D gene is possibly TRBD1 (5 bases). CDR3 length equals 15 residues. V shed 4 bases and J shed 0 bases, with 12 bases lying between them. The germline CDR1 and CDR2 sequences are MNHNS and SASEGT. CDR3 nucleotide sequence: TGTGCCAGCAGTGTCCGGGGAGGGGTGAACACTGAAGCTTTCTTT. The encoded protein is CASSVRGGVNTEAFF.

A word on this clone: This specimen includes other DNA sequences encoding the same CDR3. The V gene is TRBV6-5, the J gene TRBJ2-1; no clear D. CDR3 length: 11 amino acids. V was cut by 2 bases and J by 10 bases, with 6 bases left in between. The V gene's germline CDR1 is MNHEY and CDR2 SVGAGI. The CDR3 is CASSYLGEQFF. The CDR3 DNA follows: TGTGCCAGCAGTTACCTGGGGGAGCAGTTCTTC.

As to this clone: Other DNA sequences in this specimen translate into the identical CDR3. V and J are TRBV15 and TRBJ2-7; D is unresolved. The germline CDR1 and CDR2 sequences are LNHNV and YYDKDF (reference sequence). The CDR3 is made up of 13 amino acids. V shed 0 bases and J shed 3 bases, with 6 bases lying between them. The CDR3 DNA reads TGTGCCACCAGCAGAGACAGGAGCTACGAGCAGTACTTC. It encodes CATSRDRSYEQYF. Full variable domain (outside the CDR3, taken from reference TRBV15 and TRBJ2-7): DAMVIQNPRYQVTQFGKPVTLSCSQTLNHNVMYWYQQKSSQAPKLLFHYYDKDFNNEADTPDNFQSRRPNTSFCFLDIRSPGLGDTAMYLCATSRDRSYEQYFGPGTRLTVT.

This rearrangement joins TRBV4-1 to TRBJ2-5, with TRBD1 as a possible D gene (6 bases). The CDR3 is 14 residues long. Between the trimmed V and J ends, which lost 4 bases and 4 bases, there was a span of 13 bases. From germline, CDR1 is MGHRA and CDR2 YSYEKL. The CDR3 nucleotides read TGCGCCAGCAGCCGTCAGGGGATAGGAGAGACCCAGTACTTC. It is translated as CASSRQGIGETQYF.

The CDR3 loop reads CASRRTGKETQYF. The CDR3 nucleotides read TGTGCCAGCAGACGAACAGGGAAAGAGACCCAGTACTTC. V and J are TRBV11-2 and TRBJ2-5; tentatively, D is TRBD1 (6 bases). This CDR3 is 13 amino acids long. Trimming stripped 6 bases from V and 3 bases from J, with 11 bases between. CDR1 is SGHAT, CDR2 FQNNGV, per germline.